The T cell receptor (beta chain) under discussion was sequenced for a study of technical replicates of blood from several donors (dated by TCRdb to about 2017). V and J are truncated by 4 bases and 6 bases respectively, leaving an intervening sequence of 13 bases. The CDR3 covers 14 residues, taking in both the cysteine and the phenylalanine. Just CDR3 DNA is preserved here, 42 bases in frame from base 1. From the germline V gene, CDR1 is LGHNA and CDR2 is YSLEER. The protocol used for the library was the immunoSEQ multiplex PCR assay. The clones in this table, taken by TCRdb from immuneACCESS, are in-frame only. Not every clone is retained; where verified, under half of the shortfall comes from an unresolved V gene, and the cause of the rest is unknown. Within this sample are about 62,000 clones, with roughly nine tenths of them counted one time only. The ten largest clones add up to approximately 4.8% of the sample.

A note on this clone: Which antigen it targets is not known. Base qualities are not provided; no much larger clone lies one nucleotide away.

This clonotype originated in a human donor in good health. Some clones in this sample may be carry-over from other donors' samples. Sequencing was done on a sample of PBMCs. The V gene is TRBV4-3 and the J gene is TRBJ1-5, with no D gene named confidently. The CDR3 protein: CASSPAVGRQPQHF. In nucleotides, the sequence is TGCGCCAGCAGCCCCGCAGTGGGCCGTCAGCCCCAGCATTTT.